One sample yielded the 3 T cell receptor beta chains listed below, sequenced in a study of cytomegalovirus exposure and HLA in healthy donors (dated by TCRdb to the late 2010s). Library preparation used the immunoSEQ multiplex PCR assay. For the multiplex PCR, a mixture combining 60 forward primers for TCR Vbeta segments and 13 reverse primers for TCR Jbeta segments was used. TCRdb obtained this table from immuneACCESS and retained in-frame rearrangements with V and J assigned. These tables miss some clones; where compared with another copy, unresolved V genes account for less than half of the shortfall, and the remainder is unexplained. The sample data list 90,000 to 130,000 clones, and 79% of these were observed just once. The top ten constitute 2.5% to 3.5% of the sample. Input material: PBMCs. Every receptor here comes from a woman between 18 and 29 years old in good health and CMV-seropositive.

The rearrangement joins TRBV6-1 to TRBJ2-3; D possibly corresponds to TRBD1 (6 bases). Trimming shortened V by 7 bases and J by 6 bases, and 14 bases separated the two germline ends. This CDR3 has 13 residues. Germline CDR1 and CDR2: MNHNS and SASEGT. CDR3 coding DNA: TGTGCCAGCATCCGAGGACAGTCCGATACGCAGTATTTT. Translated, it gives CASIRGQSDTQYF.

The CDR3 protein is CASSHRGSGRDEQYF. The CDR3 nucleotides read TGTGCCAGCAGTCACCGAGGTAGCGGGAGAGACGAGCAGTACTTC. The gene calls are TRBV6-5 and TRBJ2-7; TRBD2 matches 9 bases. Germline trimming cut 5 bases from V and 5 bases from J; bases unmatched to any gene: 10. CDR1 MNHEY and CDR2 SVGAGI come from the germline V gene. This CDR3 has 15 amino acids.

The chain uses TRBV19 and TRBJ1-5; tentative D call: TRBD1 (5 bases). CDR1 is LNHDA, CDR2 SQIVND, per germline (reference sequence). The CDR3 has 16 residues. Deletions cut 0 bases from V and 2 bases from J, with 11 bases between. CDR3 region: CASSIDLSGGNQPQHF. CDR3 sequence (DNA): TGTGCCAGTAGTATAGATCTATCGGGGGGCAATCAGCCCCAGCATTTT. The variable domain in full, completed from reference TRBV19 and TRBJ1-5, reads DGGITQSPKYLFRKEGQNVTLSCEQNLNHDAMYWYRQDPGQGLRLIYYSQIVNDFQKGDIAEGYSVSREKKESFPLTVTSAQKNPTAFYLCASSIDLSGGNQPQHFGDGTRLSIL.